The 23 T cell receptor beta chains in this list originate from one sample, sequenced in a study of blood T cells in healthy people across ages. Combining a sample-barcoded 5' primer with a J-beta primer mix, a second PCR ran for about 7 to 11 cycles. TCRdb re-called the 5' RACE reads through MiXCR, storing one row per CDR3 protein. Of over a million distinct CDR3 sequences listed, roughly 40% were seen once; the top ten hold 7.9%. Sequencing was carried out using blood. The source of these receptors is a woman between 18 and 30 years old in good health.

The chain employs TRBV5-1 and TRBJ2-5, with 7 bases identical to TRBD1. Germline V gene data show CDR1 as SGHRS and CDR2 as YFSETQ. The trim removed 3 bases at V and 5 bases at J, leaving 13 bases unmatched. CDR3 length: 16 residues. The CDR3 region has the DNA TGCGCCAGCAGCTCAACACCCCAGGGGGTAGGGGAGACCCAGTACTTC. Amino acid sequence: CASSSTPQGVGETQYF.

The table lists this clonotype with a few counts. This sequence joins TRBV12-3 or TRBV12-4 and TRBJ2-1; 9 nucleotides agree with TRBD2. This CDR3 is built from 15 residues. The ends lost 5 bases at V and 9 bases at J; junction bases unmatched: 11. The CDR3 region is CASSPGGGAVGEQFF. The CDR3 DNA is TGTGCCAGCAGTCCGGGCGGGGGGGCGGTTGGTGAGCAGTTCTTC.

The genes are TRBV15 and TRBJ1-5; the D is unclear. Trimming stripped 2 bases from V and 7 bases from J, with 18 bases between. Germline CDR1 LNHNV, CDR2 YYDKDF (reference sequence). The CDR3 is 16 residues long. The CDR3 here is CATSRRLSRTRQPQHF. The CDR3 coding sequence is TGTGCCACCAGCAGACGTCTGTCCAGGACTAGGCAGCCCCAGCATTTT.

In its sample, this clonotype was seen many times. The V call is TRBV6-5, the J call TRBJ2-3; no definite D call. The CDR3 has 14 amino acids. The V gene's germline CDR1 is MNHEY and CDR2 SVGAGI. Trimming left V 0 bases short and J 0 bases short, with 4 bases between. The CDR3 region is CASSYSGSTDTQYF. The CDR3 DNA reads as TGTGCCAGCAGTTACTCAGGTAGCACAGATACGCAGTATTTT.

V and J are TRBV9 and TRBJ2-3; D possibly uses TRBD1 or TRBD2 (5 bases each). Germline CDR1 SGDLS, CDR2 YYNGEE. The length of the CDR3 is 14 residues. Trimming took 2 bases from V and 4 from J, leaving 11 bases between them. CDR3 residues: CASSVLMGADTQYF. CDR3 in DNA: TGTGCCAGCAGCGTCCTTATGGGGGCAGATACGCAGTATTTT.

The chain couples TRBV25-1 to TRBJ1-5; tentative D call: TRBD1 (5 bases). The V and J ends lost 4 bases and 6 bases respectively, with 7 bases between them. Germline V gives CDR1 MGHDK, CDR2 SYGVNS. CDR3 length: 12 residues. CDR3 sequence (DNA): TGTGCCAGCAGTGCCGGGGGTCAGCCCCAGCATTTT. Its protein is CASSAGGQPQHF.

This sequence joins TRBV6-1 and TRBJ2-1; D is undetermined. V lost 8 bases, J lost 1 base, and 9 bases lay in between. Germline CDR1 is MNHNS and CDR2 is SASEGT. This CDR3 contains 13 residues. Written as DNA, the CDR3 is TGTGCCAGCCGGTATATTTCCTACAATGAGCAGTTCTTC. It specifies CASRYISYNEQFF.

The rearrangement joins TRBV6-2 or TRBV6-3 to TRBJ2-1; 7 bases agree with TRBD2. Germline V gives CDR1 MNHEY, CDR2 SVGEGT. The V and J ends lost 8 bases and 8 bases, in that order; junction bases with no gene match: 12. The CDR3 consists of 14 residues. The CDR3 sequence: CASGRGVAGDEQFF. The DNA of the CDR3 is TGTGCCAGCGGACGCGGCGTAGCGGGCGATGAGCAGTTCTTC.

This clonotype was recorded a few times. V usage is TRBV6-1 and J usage is TRBJ2-3; the match to TRBD2 covers 11 bases. This CDR3 is 16 amino acids long. In germline, CDR1 is MNHNS, CDR2 SASEGT. J gave up 2 bases and V 6 bases, and 7 bases lay outside the gene matches. Written as DNA, the CDR3 is TGTGCCAGCAGGGAACTAGCGGGAGTCGCCACAGATACGCAGTATTTT. This codes for CASRELAGVATDTQYF.

This clonotype has only a few counts. This chain uses TRBV30 with TRBJ2-7; D is uncertain. The CDR3 is 14 residues long. Germline CDR1 and CDR2: GTSNPN and SVGIG (reference sequence). With 5 bases removed from V and 0 bases from J, the gap between germline ends came to 14 bases. CDR3 region: CAWGIQLPSYEQYF. In DNA, the CDR3 is TGTGCCTGGGGGATACAATTGCCCTCCTACGAGCAGTACTTC. Based on the CDR3 plus reference TRBV30 and TRBJ2-7, the full variable domain is SQTIHQWPATLVQPVGSPLSLECTVEGTSNPNLYWYRQAAGRGLQLLFYSVGIGQISSEVPQNLSASRPQDRQFILSSKKLLLSDSGFYLCAWGIQLPSYEQYFGPGTRLTVT.

This chain uses TRBV6-5 with TRBJ2-3; no clear D. Germline CDR1 and CDR2: MNHEY and SVGAGI. This CDR3 has 16 residues. V was cut by 0 bases and J by 0 bases, with 10 bases left in between. In nucleotides, the CDR3 is TGTGCCAGCAGTTACTCTCCCGCTCTAAGCACAGATACGCAGTATTTT. Its protein is CASSYSPALSTDTQYF.

V and J are TRBV6-2 or TRBV6-3 and TRBJ2-1; 10 bases match TRBD2. With 7 bases clipped from V and 7 bases from J, the junction kept 10 bases outside the gene matches. This CDR3 has 15 amino acids. Germline V gene data show CDR1 as MNHEY and CDR2 as SVGEGT. This CDR3 reads CASTRAGGERNEQFF. The CDR3 coding sequence is TGTGCCAGCACCAGAGCGGGAGGGGAGCGGAATGAGCAGTTCTTC.

V gene TRBV28 combines with J gene TRBJ2-1, with a possible D match to TRBD1 (6 bases). Per the germline V gene, CDR1 is MDHEN and CDR2 is SYDVKM. This CDR3 has 14 amino acids. The V end lost 6 bases, the J end lost 0 bases, and 9 bases lay between the germline ends. Here the CDR3 DNA reads TGTGCCAGCAGCACCAGGGGCTCCTACAATGAGCAGTTCTTC. It translates to CASSTRGSYNEQFF.

The J gene is TRBJ2-1, the V gene TRBV12-3 or TRBV12-4; TRBD2 agrees at 7 bases. The CDR3 has 13 residues. V shed 5 bases, J shed 10 bases, and the junction held 8 bases outside the gene matches. The CDR3 sequence: CASSAGEKTEQFF. The CDR3 DNA is TGTGCCAGCAGTGCGGGGGAGAAGACAGAGCAGTTCTTC.

The chain joins TRBV30 to TRBJ1-2; 7 bases map to TRBD1. Germline V gene data show CDR1 as GTSNPN and CDR2 as SVGIG (reference sequence). V lost 0 bases to trimming and J lost 7 bases; unmatched junction nucleotides: 5. This CDR3 is built from 13 residues. The CDR3 loop is CAWSVNRGRGYTF. CDR3 coding DNA: TGTGCCTGGAGTGTAAACAGGGGTCGTGGCTACACCTTC.

V usage is TRBV27 and J usage is TRBJ2-5; 7 positions agree with TRBD2. The trim removed 5 bases at V and 11 bases at J, leaving 17 bases unmatched. The germline CDR1 and CDR2 sequences are MNHEY and SMNVEV (reference sequence). The CDR3 loop spans 15 amino acids. The CDR3 here is CASSLEGIGRDEQYF. CDR3 bases: TGTGCCAGCAGTCTGGAGGGCATAGGGAGGGATGAGCAGTACTTC.

This clonotype was observed a few times. The chain recombines TRBV28 with TRBJ1-2; TRBD1 is a possible D gene (6 bases). The CDR3 length is 14 residues. V was shortened by 6 bases and J by 8 bases, with 19 bases between the two germline ends. Germline V lookup: CDR1 MDHEN, CDR2 SYDVKM. The CDR3 loop reads CASSPRGTFWGYTF. The CDR3 DNA follows: TGTGCCAGCAGCCCAAGGGGGACCTTTTGGGGCTACACCTTC.

This chain uses TRBV12-3 or TRBV12-4 with TRBJ2-1; a weak D match, TRBD1 (6 bases). This CDR3 region has 14 residues. V dropped 5 bases and J dropped 7 bases, with 15 bases sitting between them. The DNA for the CDR3 is TGTGCCAGCAGTCACAGGGCATTGAAGAATGAGCAGTTCTTC. The encoded protein is CASSHRALKNEQFF.

The genes are TRBV11-2 and TRBJ1-2; D is unclear. The germline gives CDR1 SGHAT, CDR2 FQNNGV. The CDR3 loop spans 13 amino acids. Trimming pared 5 bases from V and 3 bases from J, leaving 10 bases between. For the CDR3, the DNA is TGTGCCAGCAGCGTGGGCTTGGACTATGGCTACACCTTC. It translates to CASSVGLDYGYTF.

V and J are TRBV18 and TRBJ2-1; D may be TRBD2 (5 bases). The CDR3 loop spans 13 amino acids. V gave up 8 bases and J gave up 2 bases, with 10 bases separating them. CDR1 KGHSH and CDR2 LQKENI come from the germline V gene. The CDR3 region is CASPAVPYNEQFF. The CDR3 nucleotides are TGTGCCAGCCCAGCGGTACCCTACAATGAGCAGTTCTTC.

This clonotype was seen a few times. V and J are TRBV18 and TRBJ2-7, with a tentative D call TRBD2 (5 bases). Deletions cut 5 bases from V and 0 bases from J, with 14 bases between. The CDR3 has 15 residues. CDR1 is KGHSH and CDR2 is LQKENI in the germline V gene. The CDR3 coding sequence is TGTGCCAGCTCAGCGATCCCGGACTCCTCCTACGAGCAGTACTTC. Protein: CASSAIPDSSYEQYF.

The chain is built from TRBV12-5 and TRBJ2-1; D ambiguous. Germline loops: CDR1 LGHNT, CDR2 FRNRAP. The CDR3 totals 14 residues. V was pared by 6 bases and J by 7 bases, with 16 bases between. Here the CDR3 DNA reads TGTGCTAGTGGCCCCCTTCAGCGCATTAATGAGCAGTTCTTC. Its protein is CASGPLQRINEQFF. The full variable domain, in which reference TRBV12-5 and TRBJ2-1 provide the parts outside the CDR3, is DARVTQTPRHKVTEMGQEVTMRCQPILGHNTVFWYRQTMMQGLELLAYFRNRAPLDDSGMPKDRFSAEMPDATLATLKIQPSEPRDSAVYFCASGPLQRINEQFFGPGTRLTVL.

This clonotype was picked up a small number of times. The J gene is TRBJ2-7, the V gene TRBV2; D is perhaps TRBD1 (6 bases). The CDR3 length is 15 residues. Between the trimmed V and J ends, which lost 3 bases and 6 bases, there was a span of 18 bases. CDR1 and CDR2 from the germline V gene are SNHLY and FYNNEI. Written as DNA, the CDR3 is TGTGCCAGCAGTGAGAACGGGCAGGGGAGCAGCGAGCAGTACTTC. Protein: CASSENGQGSSEQYF.